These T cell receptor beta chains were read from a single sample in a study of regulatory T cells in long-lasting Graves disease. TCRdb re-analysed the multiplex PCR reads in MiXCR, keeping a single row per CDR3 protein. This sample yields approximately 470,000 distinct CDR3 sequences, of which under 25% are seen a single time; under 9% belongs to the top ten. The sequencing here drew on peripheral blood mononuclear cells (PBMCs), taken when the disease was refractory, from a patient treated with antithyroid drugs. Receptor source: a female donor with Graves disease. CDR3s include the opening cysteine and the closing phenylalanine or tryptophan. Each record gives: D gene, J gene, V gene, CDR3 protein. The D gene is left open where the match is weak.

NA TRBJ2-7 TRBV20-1 CSARNGRTDSYEQYF
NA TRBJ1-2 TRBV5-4 CASSVQGSAGYTF
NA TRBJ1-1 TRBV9 CASSVVKVNTEAFF
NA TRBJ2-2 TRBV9 CASSGGLREYTGELFF
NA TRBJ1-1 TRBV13 CASSIKPGPGTEAFF
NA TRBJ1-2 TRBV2 CASSPGKIIEGYAF
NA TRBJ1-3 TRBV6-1 CASRKGGPGNTIYF
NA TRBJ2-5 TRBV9 CASSVLGVRGETQYF
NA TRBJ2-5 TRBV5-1 CASGRTAQETQYF
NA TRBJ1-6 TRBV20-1 CSAREGQNNSPLHF
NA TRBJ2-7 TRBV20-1 CSARDGYYEQYF
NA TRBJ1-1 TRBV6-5 CASSYSPATEAFF
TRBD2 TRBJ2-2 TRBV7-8 CASSREAGRADWELFF
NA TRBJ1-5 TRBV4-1 CASNLEDRSNQPQHF
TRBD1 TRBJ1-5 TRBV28 CASSLVQGGRPQHF
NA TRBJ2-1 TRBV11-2 CASRSLATSSYNEQFF
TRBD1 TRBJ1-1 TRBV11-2 CASSPPGGDRADTEAFF
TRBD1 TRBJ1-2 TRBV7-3 CASSRSGGAEGYTF
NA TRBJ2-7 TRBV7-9 CASSSRQINYEQYF
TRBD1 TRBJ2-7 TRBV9 CASSEQGESGEQYF
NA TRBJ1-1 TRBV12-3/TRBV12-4 CASRQTANTEAFF
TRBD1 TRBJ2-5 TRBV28 CASSFGDRVPLQETQYF
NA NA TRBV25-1 CASSEPGVSNEQFF
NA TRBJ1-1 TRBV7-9 CASQLAGAEAFF
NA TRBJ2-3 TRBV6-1 CASGSADTQYF
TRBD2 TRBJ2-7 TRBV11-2 CASSIRLAEAYEQYF
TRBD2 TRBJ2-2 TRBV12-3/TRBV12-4 CASNLWGGKNTGELFF
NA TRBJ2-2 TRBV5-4 CASSLEGMAGELFF
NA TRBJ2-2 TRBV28 CASSLGGSAGELFF
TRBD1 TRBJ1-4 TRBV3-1 CASSQVIKQGATNEKLFF
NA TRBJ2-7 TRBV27 CASSGRGGQYF
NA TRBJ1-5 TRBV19 CASSMWGFQPQHF
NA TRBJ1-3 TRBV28 CASSLMGSGNTIYF
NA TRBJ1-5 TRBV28 CASSSHTGSNQPQHF
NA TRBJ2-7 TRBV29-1 CSVLIRGAQYF
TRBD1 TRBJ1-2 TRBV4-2 CASSQDEGADYGYTF
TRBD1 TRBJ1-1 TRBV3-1 CASSHSRDRGLSPEAFF
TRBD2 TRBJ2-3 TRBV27 CASSQLRVAGDIDTQYF
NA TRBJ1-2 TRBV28 CASSLGMRDYGYTF
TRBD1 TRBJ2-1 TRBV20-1 CSAREDRALLNEQFF
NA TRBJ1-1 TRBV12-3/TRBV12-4 CASSLSRRSNTEAFF
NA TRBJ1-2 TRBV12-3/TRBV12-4 CASSFYRDGYTF
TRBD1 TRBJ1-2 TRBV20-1 CSARDREPGYTF
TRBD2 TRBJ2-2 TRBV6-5 CASSYSASGLLSGELFF
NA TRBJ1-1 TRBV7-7 CASSLFYSTEAFF
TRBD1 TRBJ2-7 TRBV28 CASSLRTGWAYEQYF
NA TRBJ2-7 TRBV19 CASSTGPGGYEQYF
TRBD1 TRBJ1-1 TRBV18 CASSPLGTGGMNTEAFF
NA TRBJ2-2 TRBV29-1 CSVDGSSDTGELFF
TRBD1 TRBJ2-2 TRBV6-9 CASSYGQGGTGELFF
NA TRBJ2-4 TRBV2 CASSNPLAKNIQYF
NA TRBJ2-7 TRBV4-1 CASSQVPRGGYEQYF